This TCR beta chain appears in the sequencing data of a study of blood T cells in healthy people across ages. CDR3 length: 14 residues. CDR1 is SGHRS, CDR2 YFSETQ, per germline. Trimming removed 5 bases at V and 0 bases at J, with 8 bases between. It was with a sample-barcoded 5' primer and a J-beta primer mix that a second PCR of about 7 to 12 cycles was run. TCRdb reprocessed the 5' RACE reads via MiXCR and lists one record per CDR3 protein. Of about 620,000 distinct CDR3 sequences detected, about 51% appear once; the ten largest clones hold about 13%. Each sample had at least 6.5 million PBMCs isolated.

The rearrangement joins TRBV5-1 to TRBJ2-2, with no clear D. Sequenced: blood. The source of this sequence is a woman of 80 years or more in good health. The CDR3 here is CASRENANTGELFF. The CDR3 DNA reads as TGCGCCAGCAGGGAAAATGCGAACACCGGGGAGCTGTTTTTT.